This is a list of T cell receptor beta chains from one sample in a study of blood T cell repertoires in COVID-19. The table came from immunoSEQ multiplex PCR; TCRdb's copy has only in-frame clones and leaves some out. The sample includes about 140,000 clones, around 80% of them seen just once. The sequencing sample was made of PBMCs or T cells enriched from blood (not recorded which). The source is a man aged 65 to 85 who had been exposed to COVID-19. CDR3s include the opening cysteine and the closing phenylalanine or tryptophan. A D gene is named only where the DNA matches it firmly.

V gene	J gene	D gene	CDR3 protein
TRBV3-1/TRBV3-2	TRBJ2-5	-	CASSKSRGNQETQYF
TRBV28	TRBJ1-6	-	CASIDEGTYNSPLHF
TRBV7-2	TRBJ2-2	-	CASSDGPSRAPGAGELFF
TRBV7-2	TRBJ1-3	-	CASSLDGRNTIYF
TRBV27	TRBJ2-1	-	CASSERGSSYNEQFF
TRBV5-6	TRBJ2-2	-	CASSLVGSSTGELFF
TRBV5-1	TRBJ2-5	-	CASSHGDRERETQYF
TRBV2	TRBJ2-2	-	CASGVQGIGELFF
TRBV5-1	TRBJ2-7	TRBD1	CASTGTRGKYEQYF
TRBV28	TRBJ1-3	-	CASSEGSGNTIYF
TRBV5-1	TRBJ1-6	TRBD1	CASSPVTGGESPLHF
TRBV6-1	TRBJ2-3	-	CASSERRGDTQYF
TRBV19	TRBJ2-1	-	CASSGAYNEQFF
TRBV10-3	TRBJ1-6	-	CAISESGSNSPLHF
TRBV7-8	TRBJ1-6	-	CASSLGGSSYNSPLHF
TRBV7-2	TRBJ2-3	TRBD2	CASSSPLAESTDTQYF
TRBV27	TRBJ2-7	-	CASSTLRVGEQYF
TRBV5-4	TRBJ1-1	-	CASSLNLQGNTEAFF
TRBV25-1	TRBJ1-5	-	CASSEWTASNQPQHF
TRBV3-1/TRBV3-2	TRBJ1-1	-	CASSLYRDTEAFF
TRBV3-1/TRBV3-2	TRBJ1-5	-	CASSPSGENQPQHF
TRBV11-1	TRBJ1-3	TRBD1	CASSPGQRNTIYF
TRBV6-5	TRBJ1-3	-	CASSYSRGSSGNTIYF
TRBV19	TRBJ1-2	-	CASTAGSYGYTF
TRBV11-2	TRBJ2-5	-	CASSRDNQETQYF
TRBV12-3/TRBV12-4	TRBJ2-7	TRBD1	CASSPDRGGEQYF
TRBV4-2	TRBJ2-3	TRBD2	CASSQEEGAGGVTDTQYF
TRBV19	TRBJ2-7	TRBD1	CASTTGTANYEQYF
TRBV19	TRBJ1-5	TRBD1	CASSTGGNQPQHF
TRBV7-5	TRBJ2-1	-	CARSLAGRVNEQFF
TRBV18	TRBJ1-2	TRBD1	CASSPFGTGSTNYGYTF
TRBV2	TRBJ1-2	TRBD1	CASRSTGYEGYTF
TRBV25-1	TRBJ2-7	TRBD2	CASNRKLAGGPFHYEQYF
TRBV5-4	TRBJ2-5	TRBD2	CASSFYGGETQYF
TRBV5-6	TRBJ1-1	-	CASSPTIRGPTEAFF
TRBV27	TRBJ1-1	-	CASSASSGTEAFF
TRBV4-3	TRBJ2-5	TRBD1	CARGTGVRETQYF
TRBV28	TRBJ2-7	TRBD2	CASTPGGTTAYEQYF
TRBV5-1	TRBJ1-2	-	CASSLGGTNYGYTF
TRBV5-1	TRBJ2-2	-	CASSLAANTGELFF
TRBV30	TRBJ2-1	-	CAWGQRHEQFF
TRBV5-1	TRBJ2-7	TRBD2	CASSFVETGGPYEQYF
TRBV7-2	TRBJ2-2	-	CASSSRDSKTNTGELFF